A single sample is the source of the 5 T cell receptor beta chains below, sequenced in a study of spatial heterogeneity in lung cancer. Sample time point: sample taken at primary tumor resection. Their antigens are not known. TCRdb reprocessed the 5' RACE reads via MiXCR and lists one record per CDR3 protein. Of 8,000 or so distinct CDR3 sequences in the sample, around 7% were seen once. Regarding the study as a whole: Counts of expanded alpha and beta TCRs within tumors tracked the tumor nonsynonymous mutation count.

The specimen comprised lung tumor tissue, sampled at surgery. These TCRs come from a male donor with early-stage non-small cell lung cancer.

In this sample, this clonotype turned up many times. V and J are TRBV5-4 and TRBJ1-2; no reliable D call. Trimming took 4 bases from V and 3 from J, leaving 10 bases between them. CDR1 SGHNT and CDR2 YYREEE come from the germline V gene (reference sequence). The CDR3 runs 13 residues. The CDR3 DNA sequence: TGTGCCAGCAGCGTGCCTGGGGACTATGGCTACACCTTC. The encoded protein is CASSVPGDYGYTF.

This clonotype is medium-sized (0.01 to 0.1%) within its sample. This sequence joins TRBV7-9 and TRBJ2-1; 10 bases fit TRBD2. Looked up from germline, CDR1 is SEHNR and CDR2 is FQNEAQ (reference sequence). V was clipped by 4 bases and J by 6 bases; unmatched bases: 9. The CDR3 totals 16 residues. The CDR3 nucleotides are TGTGCCAGCAGCTCCCGCCTAGCGGGAGTTTTCAATGAGCAGTTCTTC. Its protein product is CASSSRLAGVFNEQFF.

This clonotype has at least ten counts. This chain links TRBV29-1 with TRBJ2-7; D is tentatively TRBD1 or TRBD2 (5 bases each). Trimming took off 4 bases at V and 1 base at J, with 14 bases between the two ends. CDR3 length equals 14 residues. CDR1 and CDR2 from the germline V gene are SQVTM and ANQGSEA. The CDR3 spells CSVARDAGSYEQYF. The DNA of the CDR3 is TGCAGCGTTGCCCGGGACGCAGGTTCCTACGAGCAGTACTTC.

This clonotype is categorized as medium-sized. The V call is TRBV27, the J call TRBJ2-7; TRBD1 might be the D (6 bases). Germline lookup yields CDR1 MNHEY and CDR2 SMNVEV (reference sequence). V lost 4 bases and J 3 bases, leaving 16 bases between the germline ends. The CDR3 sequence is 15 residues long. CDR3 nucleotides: TGTGCCAGCAGTTACGAAAAGACAGGACTCTACGAGCAGTACTTC. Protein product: CASSYEKTGLYEQYF.

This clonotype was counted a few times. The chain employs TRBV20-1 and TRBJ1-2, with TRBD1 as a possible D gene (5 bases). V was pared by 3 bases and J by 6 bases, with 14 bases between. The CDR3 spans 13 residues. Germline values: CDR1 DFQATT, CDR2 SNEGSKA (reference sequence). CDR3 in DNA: TGCAGTGCTAGTAGGGGCGCAGGAGATGGCTACACCTTC. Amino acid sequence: CSASRGAGDGYTF.